This T cell receptor (beta chain) was profiled in a study of regulatory T cells (dated by TCRdb to 2016 to 2019). Turning to the overall study: T-cell receptor beta repertoires of sorted regulatory, conventional CD4+ and CD8+ T cells were compared between CD3G-deficient patients and healthy controls. Study-wide conclusions, independent of this receptor: Restricted unique TRB V-J pairs and skewed V and J gene usage were observed in patient repertoires, most markedly in regulatory T cells. CD8+ T cells from patients showed a nonsignificant trend toward lower Shannon entropy than control CD8+ cells.

The multiplex PCR used 52 forward TRBV primers and 13 reverse TRBJ primers, with assay-based and computational corrections for amplification bias. Rearranged TRB loci were amplified from genomic DNA by multiplex PCR within the immunoSEQ assay. An Illumina HiSeq platform was used to sequence the TRB amplicons. Turning to the authors' computational methods: Raw sequences were error-filtered and aligned to reference gene sequences by custom algorithms and were subsequently analyzed with the immunoSEQ online tools. Frequencies of productive and nonproductive TRB rearrangements were assessed among unique sequences as well as among total sequences. The likelihood of self-reactivity was estimated by examining two features, hydrophobicity and amino acid composition, of TRB CDR3 positions 6 and 7. Group comparisons used t tests, Mann-Whitney tests or two-way ANOVA run in Prism software. TCRdb stores this immuneACCESS table with in-frame sequences only. Part of the clones is absent; in the studies checked, under half of the shortfall reflects unresolved V genes, and no reason is known for the rest. V and J calls and clone size are those listed in that table; D and trimming were worked out from the DNA. For this sample there are approximately 9,300 clones; roughly 84% appear just once. The leading ten clones occupy 10% to 13% of the sample.

A note on this clone: It has no known antigen specificity. One base away there is no much larger clone; base qualities are not given.

V was cut back by 8 bases and J by 3 bases, leaving a gap of 17 bases between them. Based on the germline V gene, the CDR1 and CDR2 sequences are MDHEN and SYDVKM. CDR3 length: 15 amino acids, cysteine to phenylalanine. Only the CDR3 DNA is retained, 45 bases long and in frame from the first base. Evidence of autoimmunity was present in all CD3G-deficient patients, and the autoimmunity was more severe in two of the patients. At the time of testing, the patients were between 2 and 39 years old, and their CD4+ and CD8+ T cells had reduced naive proportions and increased memory proportions. The patient group comprised 5 or 6 individuals with CD3G deficiency. An international network of physicians across the United States, Europe and Asia provided the patient samples and clinical data. Peripheral blood mononuclear cells were isolated by Ficoll density separation. A FACSAria cell sorter was used to isolate CD3+ CD8+ CD4- T cells.

Sequenced material: CD8+ T cells sorted from blood. The sequence was collected from a young adult with CD3G deficiency. The chain is encoded by TRBV28 joined to TRBJ1-5, and perhaps TRBD1 as D gene, on 6 matching bases. The CDR3 corresponds to CASQSTGSYNQPQHF. The DNA sequence is given as TGTGCCAGCCAATCAACAGGGTCTTACAATCAGCCCCAGCATTTT. The full variable domain, with segments outside the CDR3 supplied by the reference TRBV28 and TRBJ1-5 proteins, appears as DVKVTQSSRYLVKRTGEKVFLECVQDMDHENMFWYRQDPGLGLRLIYFSYDVKMKEKGDIPEGYSVSREKKERFSLILESASTNQTSMYLCASQSTGSYNQPQHFGDGTRLSIL.